A single sample gave rise to the 9 T cell receptor beta chains below, sequenced in a study of cytomegalovirus exposure and HLA in healthy donors. This PCR relied on a set of 60 Vbeta primers and 13 Jbeta primers. Repertoires were generated with immunoSEQ multiplex PCR, while TCRdb's copy carries only in-frame clones and drops some. This sample has 150,000 to 200,000 clones, with about 76% found just once. The sequenced sample consisted of PBMCs. These receptors were taken from a woman in her forties or fifties in good health and CMV-seronegative.

CDR3 residues: CASSEAQRQVRGEQYF. The CDR3, as DNA: TGTGCCAGCAGTGAGGCCCAAAGACAGGTCAGGGGCGAGCAGTACTTC. The V and J genes are TRBV6-1 and TRBJ2-5, with a weak D call TRBD1 (6 bases). The J call may be incorrect, as the DNA end agrees better with TRBJ2-7. Germline assignment: CDR1 MNHNS and CDR2 SASEGT. The CDR3 extends over 16 amino acids.

V and J are TRBV4-3 and TRBJ1-6, with TRBD1 identical over 7 bases. CDR1 and CDR2 (germline): LGHNA, YSLEER. This CDR3 spans 20 amino acids. Germline trimming cut 2 bases from V and 4 bases from J; bases unmatched to any gene: 17. The CDR3 DNA reads as TGCGCCAGCAGCCAAAATCGGCCTTTAACAGGGGTTCGATATAATTCACCCCTCCACTTT. Protein sequence: CASSQNRPLTGVRYNSPLHF.

The rearrangement uses TRBV28 and TRBJ1-2; 7 bases match TRBD1. V shed 6 bases, J shed 3 bases, and the junction held 4 bases outside the gene matches. CDR1 MDHEN and CDR2 SYDVKM come from the germline V gene. The CDR3 length is 13 residues. The CDR3 DNA reads TGTGCCAGCAGCGGACAGGCCTACTATGGCTACACCTTC. It translates to CASSGQAYYGYTF.

This chain joins TRBV10-3 and TRBJ1-1; D is unclear. The CDR3 consists of 14 residues. Trimming cost V 6 bases and J 4 bases, with 15 bases left between them. CDR1 is ENHRY and CDR2 is SYGVKD in the germline V gene. The CDR3 protein is CAISALAGGTEAFF. The CDR3 coding sequence is TGTGCCATCAGCGCTTTGGCTGGAGGCACTGAAGCTTTCTTT.

The rearrangement uses TRBV5-4 and TRBJ2-5; TRBD2 might be the D (7 bases). The CDR3 runs to 16 residues. Trimming pared 2 bases from V and 1 base from J, leaving 15 bases between. Germline CDR1 SGHNT, CDR2 YYREEE (reference sequence). CDR3 residues: CASSLGGGNPQETQYF. The CDR3 DNA reads as TGTGCCAGCAGCTTAGGGGGGGGAAACCCCCAAGAGACCCAGTACTTC. Based on the CDR3 plus reference TRBV5-4 and TRBJ2-5, the full variable domain is ETGVTQSPTHLIKTRGQQVTLRCSSQSGHNTVSWYQQALGQGPQFIFQYYREEENGRGNFPPRFSGLQFPNYSSELNVNALELDDSALYLCASSLGGGNPQETQYFGPGTRLLVL.

V usage is TRBV9 and J usage is TRBJ2-1, with 9 bases that match TRBD2. V lost 0 bases to trimming and J lost 1 base; unmatched junction nucleotides: 5. Germline values: CDR1 SGDLS, CDR2 YYNGEE. The CDR3 has 17 amino acids. The CDR3 reads CASSVGSAGGSYNEQFF. The CDR3 DNA sequence: TGTGCCAGCAGCGTAGGATCGGCGGGGGGGTCCTACAATGAGCAGTTCTTC.

This sequence joins TRBV25-1 and TRBJ1-1, with TRBD1 as a possible D gene (6 bases). The CDR3 length is 14 residues. CDR1 MGHDK and CDR2 SYGVNS come from the germline V gene. V lost 1 base and J 5 bases, leaving 11 bases between the germline ends. CDR3 amino acids: CASSELGGRTEAFF. As DNA, the CDR3 is TGTGCCAGCAGTGAATTAGGGGGTAGGACTGAAGCTTTCTTT.

This chain uses TRBV7-9 with TRBJ2-1, with 10 bases matching TRBD2. The CDR3 consists of 13 residues. V shed 8 bases and J 9 bases; nucleotides not matched to a gene: 7. Germline V gives CDR1 SEHNR, CDR2 FQNEAQ (reference sequence). Written as DNA, the CDR3 is TGTGCCAGCTCCCAAGCGGGAGGGGTTGAGCAGTTCTTC. Translating it yields CASSQAGGVEQFF.

The V call is TRBV19, the J call TRBJ1-2; the D is unclear. The CDR3 length is 14 residues. Trimming left V 6 bases short and J 6 bases short, with 17 bases between. Germline loops: CDR1 LNHDA, CDR2 SQIVND (reference sequence). In DNA, the CDR3 is TGTGCCAGTAGCCCAAAAACTGACAAGGATGGCTACACCTTC. Protein sequence: CASSPKTDKDGYTF.